Here is one T cell receptor beta chain with its context. The antigen remains undetermined. In germline, CDR1 is MNHEY, CDR2 SVGAGI. There are 15 residues in the CDR3. With 5 bases clipped from V and 4 bases from J, the junction kept 6 bases outside the gene matches. This entry belongs to a study of beta chain features in type 1 diabetes. General study results and limits: For Type 1 diabetes patients, all four CD4+ subsets carried TCRB CDR3s that were moderately but significantly shorter. Unsettled here was the matter of whether HLA type influences TCRB rearrangement.

In all sorted populations, purity surpassed 95%. As every portion of the isolated RNA was reverse transcribed, the sequencing read expressed TCRB transcripts. Produced via immunoSEQ multiplex PCR; TCRdb's table is partial and in-frame only. Seen here are approximately 17,000 clones, roughly 70% observed once, and the top ten hold 0.79%. This TCR derives from a man aged 25-40 years with type 1 diabetes. Input material: stem cell memory CD4+ T cells from blood. V usage is TRBV6-5 and J usage is TRBJ2-2; the match to TRBD1 covers 8 bases. CDR3 bases: TGTGCCAGCAGTACGCAGGGGGCCGGCACCGGGGAGCTGTTTTTT. Translation gives CASSTQGAGTGELFF.